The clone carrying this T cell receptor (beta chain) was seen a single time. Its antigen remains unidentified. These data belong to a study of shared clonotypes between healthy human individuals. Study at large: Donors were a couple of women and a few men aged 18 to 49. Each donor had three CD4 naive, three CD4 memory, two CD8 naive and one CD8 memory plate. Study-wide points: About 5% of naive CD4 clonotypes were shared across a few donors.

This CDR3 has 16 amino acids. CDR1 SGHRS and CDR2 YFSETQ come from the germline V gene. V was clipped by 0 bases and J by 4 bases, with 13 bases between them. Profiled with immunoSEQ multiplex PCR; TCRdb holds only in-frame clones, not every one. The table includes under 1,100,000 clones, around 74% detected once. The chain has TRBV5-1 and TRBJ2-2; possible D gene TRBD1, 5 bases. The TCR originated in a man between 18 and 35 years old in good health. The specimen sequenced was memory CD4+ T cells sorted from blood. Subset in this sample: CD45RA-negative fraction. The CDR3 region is CASSLASGFVTGELFF. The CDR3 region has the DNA TGCGCCAGCAGCTTGGCCTCAGGGTTCGTCACCGGGGAGCTGTTTTTT.